This T cell receptor beta chain is from a study of blood T cell repertoires in COVID-19. For the study at large: Sample material is recorded as cDNA or gDNA derived from T cells, B-cell-depleted T cells, or PBMCs.

Self-reported history from a screening survey and questionnaire set each donor's cohort. This CDR3 contains 16 residues. V lost 0 bases, J lost 4 bases, and 9 bases stayed unmatched. The germline gives CDR1 SGHRS, CDR2 YFSETQ. Sequenced by immunoSEQ multiplex PCR; TCRdb stores in-frame clones only, minus some. This table has roughly 250,000 clones, 87% appearing once. The source of this sequence is a woman aged 25 to 45 with acute COVID-19. V is TRBV5-1 and J is TRBJ2-5; the match to TRBD2 covers 7 bases. Material for sequencing was PBMCs or T cells enriched from blood (not recorded which). Here the CDR3 reads CASSLGPLGGRETQYF. In DNA form, the CDR3 reads TGCGCCAGCAGCTTGGGACCCTTGGGAGGGAGAGAGACCCAGTACTTC.